What follows are 26 T cell receptor beta chains derived from one specimen sequenced in a study of cytomegalovirus exposure and HLA in healthy donors. In the PCR, 60 Vbeta and 13 Jbeta primers were used. Produced via immunoSEQ multiplex PCR; TCRdb's table is partial and in-frame only. The sample holds under 200,000 clones; roughly 79% are singletons and the top ten take about 2.9%. Sequencing was done on a sample of PBMCs. These receptors all come from a woman in her forties or fifties in good health and CMV-seropositive.

In this sample, this clone turned up once. The chain has TRBV5-5 and TRBJ2-5; tentative D call: TRBD2 (5 bases). Germline-derived CDR1 and CDR2 are SGHKS and YYEKEE (reference sequence). Trimming removed 3 bases from V and 5 bases from J, with 11 bases in between. The CDR3 runs to 13 residues. This CDR3 is CASSSPTGETQYF. CDR3 sequence (DNA): TGTGCCAGCAGCTCCCCTACGGGGGAGACCCAGTACTTC. Together with reference TRBV5-5 and TRBJ2-5, the CDR3 gives the full variable domain: DAGVTQSPTHLIKTRGQQVTLRCSPISGHKSVSWYQQVLGQGPQFIFQYYEKEERGRGNFPDRFSARQFPNYSSELNVNALLLGDSALYLCASSSPTGETQYFGPGTRLLVL.

V gene TRBV28 combines with J gene TRBJ1-2, with 9 bases aligning to TRBD1. CDR3 length: 13 amino acids. With 6 bases clipped from V and 8 bases from J, the junction kept 7 bases outside the gene matches. Germline CDR1 MDHEN, CDR2 SYDVKM. The CDR3 loop is CASRPGTGRGYTF. The CDR3 bases are TGTGCCAGCAGACCTGGGACAGGGAGGGGCTACACCTTC.

Relative to its sample, this clone is medium-sized. This sequence joins TRBV4-1 and TRBJ1-1; TRBD1 matches 8 bases. This CDR3 is 16 amino acids long. Germline CDR1 and CDR2: MGHRA and YSYEKL. The V and J ends lost 1 base and 1 base, in that order; junction bases with no gene match: 5. CDR3 sequence (DNA): TGCGCCAGCAGCCAAGCCGAGGGACAGGAGAACACTGAAGCTTTCTTT. Amino acids: CASSQAEGQENTEAFF.

The chain links TRBV19 to TRBJ1-1; 8 bases fit TRBD1. The germline V gene encodes CDR1 LNHDA and CDR2 SQIVND (reference sequence). V gave up 9 bases and J gave up 5 bases; unmatched junction bases: 11. The CDR3 totals 14 residues. CDR3: CASNRRGQGTEAFF. Here the CDR3 DNA reads TGTGCCAGCAACCGCAGGGGGCAAGGGACTGAAGCTTTCTTT.

This clone was detected a few times. The gene calls are TRBV28 and TRBJ2-7, with TRBD2 matching 8 bases. The germline gives CDR1 MDHEN, CDR2 SYDVKM. The CDR3 is made up of 15 amino acids. J gave up 0 bases and V 4 bases, and 5 bases lay outside the gene matches. The DNA of the CDR3 is TGTGCCAGCAGTTCACTAGCGGTAAGCTCCTACGAGCAGTACTTC. Its translation: CASSSLAVSSYEQYF.

The V and J genes are TRBV7-6 and TRBJ1-1; D is uncertain. The V gene's germline CDR1 is SGHVS and CDR2 FNYEAQ. V was trimmed by 1 base and J by 4 bases, leaving 13 bases between them. The CDR3 is 15 residues long. In DNA form, the CDR3 reads TGTGCCAGCAGCTTAGGTCTAGGAGATACCACTGAAGCTTTCTTT. Protein sequence: CASSLGLGDTTEAFF.

This chain uses TRBV7-2 with TRBJ2-4; unclear D gene. This CDR3 contains 18 residues. Per germline, CDR1 SGHTA and CDR2 FQGNSA. With 3 bases removed from V and 0 bases from J, the gap between germline ends came to 18 bases. The CDR3 bases are TGTGCCAGCAGCTTTCTCCGGGTCGAGAGGCTAGCCAAAAACATTCAGTACTTC. This gives the protein CASSFLRVERLAKNIQYF.

This clone was observed once. The CDR3 DNA reads as TGTGCCAGCAGCCCAGGGGGACTGCTTCCGGAGACCCAGTACTTC. Protein product: CASSPGGLLPETQYF. The chain recombines TRBV11-3 with TRBJ2-5, with a tentative D call TRBD1 (7 bases). Germline V gene lookup returns CDR1 SGHNT and CDR2 YENEEA. Trimming took 5 bases from V and 5 from J, leaving 18 bases between them. The CDR3 has 15 residues.

This rearrangement joins TRBV4-3 to TRBJ2-7; 7 bases fit TRBD1. V lost 4 bases to trimming and J lost 1 base; unmatched junction nucleotides: 7. Looked up from germline, CDR1 is LGHNA and CDR2 is YSLEER. The length of the CDR3 is 15 residues. CDR3 in amino acids: CASSLEDRRSYEQYF. The CDR3 coding sequence is TGCGCCAGCAGCCTGGAGGACAGGAGATCCTACGAGCAGTACTTC.

The chain uses TRBV7-8 and TRBJ2-1, with TRBD2 matching over 11 bases. This CDR3 has 16 amino acids. V lost 5 bases, J lost 2 bases, and 5 bases stayed unmatched. Germline CDR1 SGHVS, CDR2 FQNEAQ. This CDR3 is CASSKPSGRTYNEQFF. The CDR3 nucleotides read TGTGCCAGCAGCAAACCTAGCGGGAGGACCTACAATGAGCAGTTCTTC.

This chain joins TRBV6-5 and TRBJ1-1; the match to TRBD1 covers 8 bases. J was trimmed by 6 bases and V by 7 bases; bases with no gene match: 7. The CDR3 extends over 13 amino acids. Per germline, CDR1 MNHEY and CDR2 SVGAGI. For the CDR3, the DNA is TGTGCCAGCACCGAGGACAGGGACTCTGAAGCTTTCTTT. Its translation: CASTEDRDSEAFF.

CDR3 sequence reads: CASSPLPGGGDTEAFF. The DNA of the CDR3 is TGTGCCAGCAGCCCCCTCCCGGGAGGGGGGGACACTGAAGCTTTCTTT. The rearrangement joins TRBV27 to TRBJ1-1, with D tentatively TRBD1 (6 bases). V lost 6 bases, J lost 3 bases, and 20 bases lay in between. This CDR3 is built from 16 residues. Germline CDR1 and CDR2: MNHEY and SMNVEV (reference sequence).

J is TRBJ1-2 and V is TRBV2; D call uncertain. The CDR3 is made up of 14 amino acids. The germline gives CDR1 SNHLY, CDR2 FYNNEI. Trimming cost V 7 bases and J 1 base, with 13 bases left between them. The CDR3 reads CASIGGPSNYGYTF. CDR3 in DNA: TGTGCCAGCATAGGAGGGCCGAGTAACTATGGCTACACCTTC.

The chain employs TRBV7-2 and TRBJ2-7, with 8 bases fitting TRBD2. The CDR3 is made up of 14 amino acids. CDR1 is SGHTA, CDR2 FQGNSA, per germline. V trimming: 7 bases; J trimming: 7 bases; junction bases outside the gene matches: 12. In DNA, the CDR3 is TGTGCCAGCACCTCGGGAGCGGGAGAGGGGGAGCAGTACTTC. As protein: CASTSGAGEGEQYF.

This chain joins TRBV5-1 and TRBJ1-4; D unclear. Germline V gives CDR1 SGHRS, CDR2 YFSETQ. The CDR3 has 15 amino acids. Between the trimmed V and J ends, which lost 0 bases and 8 bases, there was a span of 14 bases. For the CDR3, the DNA is TGCGCCAGCAGCTTGGGGTCAGGTTCGGGAGAAAAACTGTTTTTT. It specifies CASSLGSGSGEKLFF.

CDR3 sequence (DNA): TGTGCCAGCAGCCCGAACGGAGGGGGCGATGGAAACACCATATATTTT. Protein product: CASSPNGGGDGNTIYF. J is TRBJ1-3 and V is TRBV27; 7 nucleotides match TRBD1. The germline gives CDR1 MNHEY, CDR2 SMNVEV (reference sequence). This CDR3 region has 16 residues. V lost 6 bases, J lost 3 bases, and 11 bases stayed unmatched.

Only one count was recorded for this clone. V is TRBV6-6 and J is TRBJ2-5, with TRBD1 matching over 10 bases. Unmatched junction bases numbered 9, after V lost 6 bases and J lost 2 bases. The CDR3 totals 16 residues. Germline CDR1 is MNHNY and CDR2 is SVGAGI (reference sequence). The CDR3 reads CASSLGTGARQETQYF. CDR3 bases: TGTGCCAGCAGCCTAGGGACAGGGGCGCGGCAAGAGACCCAGTACTTC.

The chain has TRBV5-6 and TRBJ2-1; the match to TRBD2 covers 7 bases. The germline gives CDR1 SGHDT, CDR2 YYEEEE. V gave up 2 bases and J gave up 4 bases; unmatched junction bases: 9. This CDR3 region has 16 residues. The CDR3 here is CASSLRASGAYNEQFF. The CDR3 coding sequence is TGTGCCAGCAGCTTAAGGGCCAGCGGGGCTTACAATGAGCAGTTCTTC.

The chain joins TRBV29-1 to TRBJ2-7, with 8 nucleotides matching TRBD1. The J segment lost 3 bases and the V segment lost 4 bases, leaving 5 bases of the junction unmatched. The CDR3 runs to 13 residues. Germline V gene data show CDR1 as SQVTM and CDR2 as ANQGSEA. CDR3 sequence reads: CSVGTDRDYEQYF. Written as DNA, the CDR3 is TGCAGCGTTGGAACGGACAGGGACTACGAGCAGTACTTC.

For this clone: Distinct nucleotide sequences in the sample also encode this CDR3. The rearrangement links TRBV29-1 to TRBJ1-1; tentative D call: TRBD1 (6 bases). V was clipped by 4 bases and J by 1 base, with 10 bases between them. The germline V gene has CDR1 SQVTM and CDR2 ANQGSEA. This CDR3 comprises 13 residues. This CDR3 reads CSVVGHPNTEAFF. For the CDR3, the DNA is TGCAGCGTTGTGGGACATCCGAACACTGAAGCTTTCTTT.

In this sample, this clone turned up once. This chain connects TRBV13 to TRBJ2-2, with D tentatively TRBD2 (5 bases). The V end was cut by 1 base, the J end by 2 bases, with 14 bases between. Germline loops: CDR1 PRHDT, CDR2 FYEKMQ (reference sequence). The CDR3 is 17 amino acids. CDR3 nucleotides: TGTGCCAGCAGCTTAGTTGGGTTGAGGGCAAACACCGGGGAGCTGTTTTTT. It translates to CASSLVGLRANTGELFF.

This chain links TRBV14 with TRBJ2-1; perhaps TRBD2 as D (5 bases). Looked up from germline, CDR1 is SGHDN and CDR2 is FVKESK. This CDR3 is 20 amino acids long. V dropped 0 bases and J dropped 0 bases, with 21 bases sitting between them. The CDR3 coding sequence is TGTGCCAGCAGCCAAGACGGGGAGTGGATTTGGGTAAGCTCCTACAATGAGCAGTTCTTC. Its translation is CASSQDGEWIWVSSYNEQFF.

The V call is TRBV7-9, the J call TRBJ2-3; TRBD2 matches 12 bases. Germline CDR1 is SEHNR and CDR2 is FQNEAQ (reference sequence). With 0 bases clipped from V and 5 bases from J, the junction kept 3 bases outside the gene matches. The CDR3 is 16 residues long. Here the CDR3 reads CASSLAASGGGDTQYF. The CDR3 DNA reads as TGTGCCAGCAGCTTAGCTGCTAGCGGGGGGGGAGATACGCAGTATTTT. The entire variable domain, with the rest obtained from reference TRBV7-9 and TRBJ2-3, is as follows: DTGVSQNPRHKITKRGQNVTFRCDPISEHNRLYWYRQTLGQGPEFLTYFQNEAQLEKSRLLSDRFSAERPKGSFSTLEIQRTEQGDSAMYLCASSLAASGGGDTQYFGPGTRLTVL.

The chain joins TRBV6-5 to TRBJ2-7, with 8 bases matching TRBD2. From germline, CDR1 is MNHEY and CDR2 SVGAGI. This CDR3 region has 15 residues. After removal of 6 bases from V and 1 base from J, the junction contained 8 bases not matched to a gene. The CDR3 protein is CASRKLADVSYEQYF. The CDR3 bases are TGTGCCAGCAGGAAACTAGCGGATGTTTCCTACGAGCAGTACTTC.

The rearrangement links TRBV27 to TRBJ2-7; D is unclear. Looked up from germline, CDR1 is MNHEY and CDR2 is SMNVEV (reference sequence). The CDR3 spans 15 residues. Trimming removed 5 bases at V and 0 bases at J, with 14 bases between. CDR3 sequence (DNA): TGTGCCAGCAGTCCTTGGCGCCGGAGCTCCTACGAGCAGTACTTC. Protein sequence: CASSPWRRSSYEQYF.

Only a few counts were recorded for this clone. This CDR3 reads CASSRLAENEQFF. The CDR3 DNA sequence: TGTGCCAGCAGTAGGCTAGCTGAAAATGAGCAGTTCTTC. This rearrangement joins TRBV6-1 to TRBJ2-1; TRBD2 is a possible D gene (5 bases). Germline CDR1 and CDR2: MNHNS and SASEGT. The V and J ends lost 5 bases and 7 bases respectively, with 12 bases between them. The length of the CDR3 is 13 residues.